The 17 T cell receptor beta chains below all came from one sample that was sequenced in a study of CD4 T cells in relation to SARS-CoV-2 and coronaviruses. Assay used: immunoSEQ multiplex PCR; TCRdb lists only in-frame clones, some missing. The sample consists of some 11,000 clones, around 86% of them appearing once. Material: naive CD4+ T cells from PBMCs. Subset defined: naive CD4+ T cells isolated by negative enrichment. The source of these receptors is an adult with COVID-19.

The chain carries TRBV7-8 and TRBJ1-3; D ambiguous. The CDR3 consists of 17 residues. Germline CDR1 SGHVS, CDR2 FQNEAQ. V was clipped by 1 base and J by 0 bases, with 13 bases between them. The CDR3 is CASSLVGPPFSGNTIYF. The CDR3 nucleotides are TGTGCCAGCAGCTTAGTAGGGCCGCCATTCTCTGGAAACACCATATATTTT.

This clone has more than one count but fewer than ten. As DNA, the CDR3 is TGTGCCAGCAGCTTGGAGGGACAGGGGAACACTGAAGCTTTCTTT. This encodes CASSLEGQGNTEAFF. The chain combines TRBV7-9 with TRBJ1-1, with 9 bases identical to TRBD1. After removal of 3 bases from V and 1 base from J, the junction contained 3 bases not matched to a gene. CDR1 is SEHNR, CDR2 FQNEAQ, per germline (reference sequence). The CDR3 consists of 15 residues.

The V and J genes are TRBV7-2 and TRBJ1-5; a weak D match, TRBD1 (5 bases). Germline CDR1 and CDR2: SGHTA and FQGNSA. The CDR3 is 15 residues long. V was clipped by 1 base and J by 4 bases, with 11 bases between them. The CDR3 bases are TGTGCCAGCAGCTTAGATACGAAGGGGAATCAGCCCCAGCATTTT. It specifies CASSLDTKGNQPQHF.

The count of this clone is one. The chain combines TRBV5-1 with TRBJ1-4; D possibly corresponds to TRBD1 (6 bases). The CDR3 has 14 amino acids. Germline V gene data show CDR1 as SGHRS and CDR2 as YFSETQ. The ends were cut back, 3 bases at V and 8 bases at J, with 14 bases in the middle. The CDR3 sequence: CASSYQGKNEKLFF. The CDR3 DNA is TGCGCCAGCAGCTACCAGGGGAAGAACGAAAAACTGTTTTTT. The entire variable domain, with the rest obtained from reference TRBV5-1 and TRBJ1-4, is as follows: KAGVTQTPRYLIKTRGQQVTLSCSPISGHRSVSWYQQTPGQGLQFLFEYFSETQRNKGNFPGRFSGRQFSNSRSEMNVSTLELGDSALYLCASSYQGKNEKLFFGSGTQLSVL.

The genes are TRBV6-2 or TRBV6-3 and TRBJ1-1; D is undetermined. Deletions cut 0 bases from V and 13 bases from J, with 9 bases between. Germline V gene lookup returns CDR1 MNHEY and CDR2 SVGEGT. The CDR3 runs 11 residues. CDR3 nucleotides: TGTGCCAGCAGTTACTCGAACGGGGTTTTCTTT. Its translation: CASSYSNGVFF.

The chain is built from TRBV27 and TRBJ2-1, with 7 bases that match TRBD2. The ends lost 5 bases at V and 8 bases at J; junction bases unmatched: 3. The CDR3 extends over 12 amino acids. Per germline, CDR1 MNHEY and CDR2 SMNVEV (reference sequence). CDR3: CASSLRGDEQFF. The DNA for the CDR3 is TGTGCCAGCAGTCTACGGGGGGATGAGCAGTTCTTC.

This chain links TRBV9 with TRBJ2-7, with D hard to call. The CDR3 totals 14 residues. Germline assignment: CDR1 SGDLS and CDR2 YYNGEE. V lost 4 bases, J lost 0 bases, and 11 bases lay in between. CDR3 in amino acids: CASSKASSSYEQYF. The CDR3 coding sequence is TGTGCCAGCAGCAAAGCATCTAGCTCCTACGAGCAGTACTTC.

The chain combines TRBV13 with TRBJ2-2; 7 bases map to TRBD1. Germline CDR1 is PRHDT and CDR2 is FYEKMQ (reference sequence). The V gene end was trimmed by 5 bases and the J gene end by 9 bases; junction bases not matched to a gene: 6. The CDR3 has 13 amino acids. The CDR3 bases are TGTGCCAGCAGCCTAAGACAGGGTCGGGAGCTGTTTTTT. It translates to CASSLRQGRELFF.

J is TRBJ2-5 and V is TRBV6-6, with a tentative D call TRBD2 (6 bases). The CDR3 covers 17 residues. V was trimmed by 5 bases and J by 2 bases, leaving 21 bases between them. Germline V gene lookup returns CDR1 MNHNY and CDR2 SVGAGI (reference sequence). Here the CDR3 DNA reads TGTGCCAGCAGTCGGGAGAGACGGGTCGGTTTACAAGAGACCCAGTACTTC. Residues: CASSRERRVGLQETQYF.

The chain uses TRBV10-1 and TRBJ2-7; 11 bases fit TRBD1. This CDR3 region has 12 residues. Germline CDR1 is WNHNN and CDR2 is SYGVQD (reference sequence). Trimming removed 8 bases from V and 6 bases from J; junction bases left unmatched: 3. The CDR3 coding sequence is TGCGCCAGCTGGGACAGGGGGGCCGAGCAGTACTTC. This codes for CASWDRGAEQYF.

This clone has only a few counts. The V and J genes are TRBV5-8 and TRBJ1-2; 8 bases line up with TRBD1. The CDR3 has 13 amino acids. The J segment lost 3 bases and the V segment lost 4 bases, leaving 2 bases of the junction unmatched. Germline-derived CDR1 and CDR2 are SGHTS and YDEGEE. This CDR3 reads CASSQDRDYGYTF. CDR3 coding DNA: TGTGCCAGCAGCCAGGACAGGGACTATGGCTACACCTTC.

The chain carries TRBV25-1 and TRBJ2-3; D unclear. There are 14 residues in the CDR3. Per germline, CDR1 MGHDK and CDR2 SYGVNS. V lost 3 bases to trimming and J lost 2 bases, with 9 bases between them. This chain's CDR3 is CASSEHSNTDTQYF. DNA of the CDR3: TGTGCCAGCAGTGAGCATTCAAACACAGATACGCAGTATTTT.

In its sample, this clone was seen once. This chain joins TRBV6-5 and TRBJ1-4; no reliable D call. Germline values: CDR1 MNHEY, CDR2 SVGAGI. The CDR3 has 13 residues. V was clipped by 6 bases and J by 0 bases, with 5 bases between them. The CDR3 sequence: CASRTTTNEKLFF. CDR3 in DNA: TGTGCCAGCAGGACAACAACTAATGAAAAACTGTTTTTT.

Only one count was recorded for this clone. The chain combines TRBV10-3 with TRBJ1-5; D remains ambiguous. V lost 3 bases, J lost 1 base, and 7 bases lay in between. Germline V gene data show CDR1 as ENHRY and CDR2 as SYGVKD. There are 14 residues in the CDR3. The CDR3 sequence is CAISEGISNQPQHF. The CDR3 coding sequence is TGTGCCATCAGTGAAGGTATCAGCAATCAGCCCCAGCATTTT.

The chain is built from TRBV2 and TRBJ1-6; perhaps TRBD1 as D (5 bases). V lost 7 bases to trimming and J lost 10 bases, with 14 bases between them. CDR1 and CDR2 from the germline V gene are SNHLY and FYNNEI. This CDR3 has 13 amino acids. CDR3 residues: CASNLGVGSPLHF. CDR3 bases: TGTGCCAGCAATTTAGGGGTAGGATCACCCCTCCACTTT.

The gene calls are TRBV3-1 (or the pseudogene TRBV3-2) and TRBJ2-5; tentative D call: TRBD1 (6 bases). Germline values: CDR1 LGHDT, CDR2 YNNKEL (reference sequence). This CDR3 is 15 amino acids long. V lost 5 bases, J lost 4 bases, and 17 bases lay in between. CDR3 nucleotides: TGTGCCAGCAGCTCACTTGCAGGGGTGAGAGAGACCCAGTACTTC. This codes for CASSSLAGVRETQYF.

V usage is TRBV7-9 and J usage is TRBJ1-1; D perhaps matches TRBD1 (6 bases). The V end lost 5 bases, the J end lost 3 bases, and 16 bases lay between the germline ends. The CDR3 consists of 15 residues. In germline, CDR1 is SEHNR, CDR2 FQNEAQ (reference sequence). The CDR3 sequence is CASSPEQGGYTEAFF. The DNA of the CDR3 is TGTGCCAGCAGCCCAGAACAGGGTGGGTACACTGAAGCTTTCTTT.